A single sample gave rise to the 23 T cell receptor beta chains below, sequenced in a study of OX40 agonist ivuxolimab in advanced cancers. Clones were sequenced by immunoSEQ multiplex PCR, and TCRdb holds only the in-frame ones, with some missing. This table holds under 150,000 clones, over 75% found once. Sample: CD4+ or CD8+ T cells sorted from blood, taken in a trial of the OX40 agonist ivuxolimab. All receptors come from an adult with an advanced solid tumor such as melanoma, head and neck, liver or kidney cancer.

This clone was detected only once. This sequence joins TRBV18 and TRBJ1-4, with D perhaps TRBD1 (5 bases). Trimming shortened V by 3 bases and J by 0 bases, and 14 bases separated the two germline ends. This CDR3 has 17 residues. The germline gives CDR1 KGHSH, CDR2 LQKENI. The DNA for the CDR3 is TGTGCCAGCTCACCGCAGGGCGTTAGTTCAACTAATGAAAAACTGTTTTTT. This encodes CASSPQGVSSTNEKLFF.

The chain joins TRBV7-3 to TRBJ2-1; D ambiguous. V was cut by 0 bases and J by 3 bases, with 9 bases left in between. The germline gives CDR1 SGHTA, CDR2 FQGTGA. This CDR3 region has 15 residues. CDR3 amino acids: CASSLTGRNYNEQFF. CDR3 coding DNA: TGTGCCAGCAGCTTAACGGGCAGAAACTACAATGAGCAGTTCTTC.

V usage is TRBV7-6 and J usage is TRBJ2-7; TRBD2 matches 13 bases. The CDR3 covers 17 residues. Per the germline V gene, CDR1 is SGHVS and CDR2 is FNYEAQ. Trimming cost V 3 bases and J 2 bases; bases outside gene matches: 7. CDR3 coding DNA: TGTGCCAGCAGCTTCGGTGGACTAGCGGGGGACGCCTACGAGCAGTACTTC. Translation gives CASSFGGLAGDAYEQYF.

The chain uses TRBV7-3 and TRBJ2-3; no definite D call. V was pared by 4 bases and J by 5 bases, with 10 bases between. Germline CDR1 SGHTA, CDR2 FQGTGA. The CDR3 totals 13 residues. The CDR3 spells CASSSYWGDTQYF. DNA for the CDR3: TGTGCCAGCAGCTCCTATTGGGGAGATACGCAGTATTTT.

About this clone: A junction end diverges from the germline sequence, so it may reflect a read error. Other nucleotide sequences from this sample produce the same CDR3. The rearrangement joins TRBV7-9 to TRBJ1-2; D call uncertain. Per the germline V gene, CDR1 is SEHNR and CDR2 is FQNEAQ (reference sequence). The CDR3 has 13 amino acids. CDR3: CASSFPGYYGYTF. Written as DNA, the CDR3 is TGCGCCAGCAGCTTCCCTGGATACTATGGCTACACCTTC. The full variable domain, its missing parts supplied by reference TRBV7-9 and TRBJ1-2, is DTGVSQNPRHKITKRGQNVTFRCDPISEHNRLYWYRQTLGQGPEFLTYFQNEAQLEKSRLLSDRFSAERPKGSFSTLEIQRTEQGDSAMYLCASSFPGYYGYTFGSGTRLTVV.

The rearrangement uses TRBV9 and TRBJ2-5; no firm D call. Germline V gives CDR1 SGDLS, CDR2 YYNGEE. V lost 0 bases, J lost 5 bases, and 17 bases lay in between. The CDR3 runs 16 residues. The CDR3 here is CASSVGEVKAVETQYF. In DNA, the CDR3 is TGTGCCAGCAGCGTAGGAGAAGTGAAAGCTGTGGAGACCCAGTACTTC. Using reference TRBV9 and TRBJ2-5 for the parts outside the CDR3, the full variable domain is DSGVTQTPKHLITATGQRVTLRCSPRSGDLSVYWYQQSLDQGLQFLIQYYNGEERAKGNILERFSAQQFPDLHSELNLSSLELGDSALYFCASSVGEVKAVETQYFGPGTRLLVL.

The chain couples TRBV7-9 to TRBJ2-3, with D perhaps matching TRBD1 or TRBD2 (5 bases each). The germline V and J ends were trimmed by 7 bases and 5 bases, with 19 bases remaining between them. The CDR3 contains 15 residues. The V gene's germline CDR1 is SEHNR and CDR2 FQNEAQ (reference sequence). CDR3 loop: CASTSPEAGKDTQYF. In nucleotides, the CDR3 is TGTGCCAGCACGTCCCCGGAGGCAGGGAAAGATACGCAGTATTTT. Full variable domain (remainder filled in from reference TRBV7-9 and TRBJ2-3): DTGVSQNPRHKITKRGQNVTFRCDPISEHNRLYWYRQTLGQGPEFLTYFQNEAQLEKSRLLSDRFSAERPKGSFSTLEIQRTEQGDSAMYLCASTSPEAGKDTQYFGPGTRLTVL.

The chain uses TRBV11-2 and TRBJ1-3; 7 nucleotides line up with TRBD1. Unmatched junction bases numbered 3, after V lost 5 bases and J lost 2 bases. The CDR3 has 14 residues. Germline loops: CDR1 SGHAT, CDR2 FQNNGV. CDR3 nucleotide sequence: TGTGCCAGCAGCCCCGACAGGGCTGGAAACACCATATATTTT. Encoded protein: CASSPDRAGNTIYF.

This chain joins TRBV2 and TRBJ1-5, with a tentative D call TRBD1 (5 bases). With 2 bases removed from V and 7 bases from J, the gap between germline ends came to 15 bases. This CDR3 is built from 15 residues. Germline V lookup: CDR1 SNHLY, CDR2 FYNNEI. CDR3 in amino acids: CASSEKGRGEQPQHF. In DNA, the CDR3 is TGTGCCAGCAGTGAAAAAGGTAGAGGGGAGCAGCCCCAGCATTTT. The entire variable domain, with the rest obtained from reference TRBV2 and TRBJ1-5, is as follows: EPEVTQTPSHQVTQMGQEVILRCVPISNHLYFYWYRQILGQKVEFLVSFYNNEISEKSEIFDDQFSVERPDGSNFTLKIRSTKLEDSAMYFCASSEKGRGEQPQHFGDGTRLSIL.

J is TRBJ2-3 and V is TRBV18, with D perhaps matching TRBD2 (5 bases). Germline V CDR1 and CDR2: KGHSH, LQKENI. The CDR3 has 17 amino acids. Trimming removed 2 bases from V and 4 bases from J, with 19 bases in between. The CDR3, as DNA: TGTGCCAGCTCACCATTACCGCGCGGGTCACGAGCAGATACGCAGTATTTT. This encodes CASSPLPRGSRADTQYF. The whole variable domain, filled in from reference TRBV18 and TRBJ2-3, reads NAGVMQNPRHLVRRRGQEARLRCSPMKGHSHVYWYRQLPEEGLKFMVYLQKENIIDESGMPKERFSAEFPKEGPSILRIQQVVRGDSAAYFCASSPLPRGSRADTQYFGPGTRLTVL.

The chain has TRBV5-8 and TRBJ2-2; 8 nucleotides match TRBD1. The CDR3 is 16 residues long. Trimming cost V 0 bases and J 4 bases; bases outside gene matches: 5. Germline CDR1 and CDR2: SGHTS and YDEGEE. CDR3 nucleotide sequence: TGTGCCAGCAGCTTGGGTGACAGGGGTAGCACCGGGGAGCTGTTTTTT. Encoded protein: CASSLGDRGSTGELFF.

Here the CDR3 DNA reads TGTGCCAGCAGTCTCAGGGTCGGCGAGCAGTACTTC. Protein sequence: CASSLRVGEQYF. The chain combines TRBV28 with TRBJ2-7, with D tentatively TRBD1 (5 bases). The CDR3 covers 12 residues. CDR1 MDHEN and CDR2 SYDVKM come from the germline V gene. V was cut by 5 bases and J by 6 bases, with 11 bases left in between.

V gene TRBV10-2 combines with J gene TRBJ1-2; the D gene is possibly TRBD1 (6 bases). The germline V and J ends were trimmed by 3 bases and 8 bases, with 22 bases remaining between them. The CDR3 is 16 amino acids. Germline V gene data show CDR1 as WSHSY and CDR2 as SAAADI. CDR3 protein: CASSEYRLAGEGGYTF. DNA for the CDR3: TGCGCCAGCAGTGAATACCGTTTGGCAGGGGAAGGGGGCTACACCTTC.

The chain links TRBV19 to TRBJ1-1; D is uncertain. This CDR3 is built from 14 residues. Germline CDR1 reads LNHDA; CDR2 reads SQIVND (reference sequence). The V end lost 1 base, the J end lost 4 bases, and 10 bases lay between the germline ends. Here the CDR3 reads CASSIGQEGTEAFF. The DNA for the CDR3 is TGTGCCAGTAGTATAGGCCAGGAGGGCACTGAAGCTTTCTTT.

This chain uses TRBV7-9 with TRBJ1-2; D might be TRBD1 (5 bases). Per germline, CDR1 SEHNR and CDR2 FQNEAQ (reference sequence). V lost 3 bases and J lost 4, with 9 bases in between. This CDR3 is built from 13 residues. The CDR3 region is CASSFQGSYGYTF. The CDR3 DNA reads as TGTGCCAGCAGCTTTCAGGGAAGCTATGGCTACACCTTC.

CDR3 residues: CASSAQGTEAFF. The CDR3 DNA follows: TGTGCCAGCAGCGCTCAGGGGACTGAAGCTTTCTTT. The chain couples TRBV9 to TRBJ1-1, with a possible D match to TRBD1 (6 bases). CDR3 length: 12 residues. Trimming took off 3 bases at V and 5 bases at J, with 8 bases between the two ends. CDR1 SGDLS and CDR2 YYNGEE come from the germline V gene.

This clone occurred once. This sequence joins TRBV27 and TRBJ2-1, with D possibly being TRBD2 (5 bases). V was clipped by 5 bases and J by 1 base, with 6 bases between them. The CDR3 runs to 13 residues. Germline CDR1 reads MNHEY; CDR2 reads SMNVEV (reference sequence). The CDR3 reads CASSVASYNEQFF. DNA of the CDR3: TGTGCCAGCAGTGTAGCGTCCTACAATGAGCAGTTCTTC.

This chain connects TRBV5-1 to TRBJ2-7; D is unresolved. V dropped 0 bases and J dropped 7 bases, with 5 bases sitting between them. The germline CDR1 and CDR2 sequences are SGHRS and YFSETQ. CDR3 length equals 11 residues. Written as DNA, the CDR3 is TGCGCCAGCAGCTTGGACGTGGAGCAGTACTTC. Protein product: CASSLDVEQYF.

This chain connects TRBV9 to TRBJ2-5; TRBD2 agrees at 8 bases. The CDR3 is 15 amino acids. The ends lost 3 bases at V and 5 bases at J; junction bases unmatched: 9. CDR1 SGDLS and CDR2 YYNGEE come from the germline V gene. The CDR3 protein is CASSASWTSWETQYF. CDR3 sequence (DNA): TGTGCCAGCAGCGCCTCCTGGACTAGCTGGGAGACCCAGTACTTC.

V gene TRBV4-1 combines with J gene TRBJ2-5; tentatively, D is TRBD1 (5 bases). Trimming took off 4 bases at V and 1 base at J, with 10 bases between the two ends. This CDR3 comprises 14 residues. The germline gives CDR1 MGHRA, CDR2 YSYEKL. The DNA for the CDR3 is TGCGCCAGCAGCCCCACAGGCGGCCAAGAGACCCAGTACTTC. It codes for CASSPTGGQETQYF.

This chain uses TRBV19 with TRBJ2-2; D possibly corresponds to TRBD2 (7 bases). The CDR3 is 15 amino acids. Germline V gives CDR1 LNHDA, CDR2 SQIVND (reference sequence). V lost 3 bases and J 6 bases, leaving 14 bases between the germline ends. DNA for the CDR3: TGTGCCAGTAGTATTGGGGGGGCCGGTGCCGGGGAGCTGTTTTTT. This gives the protein CASSIGGAGAGELFF.

The chain uses TRBV9 and TRBJ2-3; 9 nucleotides line up with TRBD2. The germline gives CDR1 SGDLS, CDR2 YYNGEE. The CDR3 runs 16 residues. Trimming cost V 2 bases and J 6 bases; bases outside gene matches: 10. The CDR3 is CASSVRAAGGRDTQYF. The CDR3 DNA is TGTGCCAGCAGCGTCCGTGCAGCGGGGGGCCGGGATACGCAGTATTTT.

This clone was recorded only once. This rearrangement joins TRBV11-2 to TRBJ1-1, with D uncertain. Germline CDR1 SGHAT, CDR2 FQNNGV. V was cut by 5 bases and J by 6 bases, with 13 bases left in between. The CDR3 is 13 residues long. The CDR3 protein is CASSGPYGAEAFF. Written as DNA, the CDR3 is TGTGCCAGCAGCGGTCCCTATGGGGCTGAAGCTTTCTTT.